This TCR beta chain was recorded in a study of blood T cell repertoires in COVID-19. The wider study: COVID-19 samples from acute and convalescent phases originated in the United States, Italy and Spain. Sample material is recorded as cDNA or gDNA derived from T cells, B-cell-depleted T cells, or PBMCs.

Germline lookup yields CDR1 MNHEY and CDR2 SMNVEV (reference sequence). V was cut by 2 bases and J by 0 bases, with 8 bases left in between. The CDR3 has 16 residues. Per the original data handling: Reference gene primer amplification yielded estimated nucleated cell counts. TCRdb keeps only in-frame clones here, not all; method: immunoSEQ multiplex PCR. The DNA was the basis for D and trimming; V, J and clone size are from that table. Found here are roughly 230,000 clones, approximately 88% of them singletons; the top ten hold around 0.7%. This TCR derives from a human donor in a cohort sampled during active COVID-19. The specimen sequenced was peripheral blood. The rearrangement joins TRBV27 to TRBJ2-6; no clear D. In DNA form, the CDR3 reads TGTGCCAGCAGTTTACAACTGAGCTCTGGGGCCAACGTCCTGACTTTC. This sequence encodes CASSLQLSSGANVLTF.